The 5 T cell receptor beta chains below come from one sample, sequenced in a study of CD8 T cells in Susac syndrome. With random hexamers, about 0.45 to 1 ug RNA was reverse transcribed. Via MiXCR, TCRdb re-called the immunoSEQ multiplex PCR reads, giving one row per CDR3 protein. The data contain about 140,000 distinct CDR3 sequences, more than 85% of them seen just once; the ten biggest clones take up 0.13% to 0.15%. The sample consisted of CD4+ T cells from PBMCs. These receptors originate from a human donor with Susac syndrome.

The chain combines TRBV20-1 with TRBJ2-5, with D perhaps given as TRBD1 or TRBD2 (6 bases each). The CDR3 loop spans 12 amino acids. Germline V lookup: CDR1 DFQATT, CDR2 SNEGSKA (reference sequence). V lost 3 bases, J lost 7 bases, and 12 bases lay in between. The CDR3 here is CSARGGPRTQYF. The CDR3 DNA follows: TGCAGTGCTAGGGGGGGCCCGAGGACCCAGTACTTC.

The gene calls are TRBV11-2 and TRBJ2-7; 7 bases fit TRBD2. CDR1 and CDR2 from the germline V gene are SGHAT and FQNNGV. Germline trimming cut 1 base from V and 6 bases from J; bases unmatched to any gene: 6. The CDR3 is made up of 14 amino acids. CDR3 protein: CASSLGGRVAEQYF. The DNA of the CDR3 is TGTGCCAGCAGCTTAGGTGGGAGGGTTGCCGAGCAGTACTTC.

V is TRBV29-1 and J is TRBJ2-5; 10 positions match TRBD2. Germline V gene sequence: CDR1 SQVTM, CDR2 ANQGSEA. V gave up 3 bases and J gave up 4 bases; unmatched junction bases: 5. This CDR3 is 14 amino acids long. The CDR3 DNA reads TGCAGCGTTGATCTAGCGGGGGTACGAGAGACCCAGTACTTC. This translates into CSVDLAGVRETQYF.

The rearrangement links TRBV18 to TRBJ2-5, with D perhaps matching TRBD1 (6 bases). The CDR3 is 14 residues long. Trimming took off 2 bases at V and 11 bases at J, with 18 bases between the two ends. CDR1 and CDR2 from the germline V gene are KGHSH and LQKENI. Written as DNA, the CDR3 is TGTGCCAGCTCACCAGAGAAACAGGGAGTAAAGCAGTACTTC. This translates into CASSPEKQGVKQYF. Filled out from reference TRBV18 and TRBJ2-5, the complete variable domain reads NAGVMQNPRHLVRRRGQEARLRCSPMKGHSHVYWYRQLPEEGLKFMVYLQKENIIDESGMPKERFSAEFPKEGPSILRIQQVVRGDSAAYFCASSPEKQGVKQYFGPGTRLLVL.

A single count supports this clonotype. The chain links TRBV19 to TRBJ2-5; no reliable D call. Germline CDR1 LNHDA, CDR2 SQIVND (reference sequence). The CDR3 extends over 13 amino acids. With 4 bases removed from V and 5 bases from J, the gap between germline ends came to 11 bases. The CDR3 loop is CASSNFDGETQYF. DNA of the CDR3: TGTGCCAGTAGTAATTTCGACGGGGAGACCCAGTACTTC.